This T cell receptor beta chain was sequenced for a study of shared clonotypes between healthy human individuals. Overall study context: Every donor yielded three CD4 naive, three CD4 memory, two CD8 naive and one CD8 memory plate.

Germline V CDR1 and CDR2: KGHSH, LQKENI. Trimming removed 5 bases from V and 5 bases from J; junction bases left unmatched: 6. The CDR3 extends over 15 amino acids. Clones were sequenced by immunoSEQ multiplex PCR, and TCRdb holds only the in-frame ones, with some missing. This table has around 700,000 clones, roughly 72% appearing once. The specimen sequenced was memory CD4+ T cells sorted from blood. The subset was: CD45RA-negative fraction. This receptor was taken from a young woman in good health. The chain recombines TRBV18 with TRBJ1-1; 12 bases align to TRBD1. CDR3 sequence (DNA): TGTGCCAGCTCAACTGGGACAGGGGGCAATACTGAAGCTTTCTTT. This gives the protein CASSTGTGGNTEAFF.